Sequencing of this T cell receptor beta chain was carried out in a study of T-cell reconstitution after alpha-beta-depleted transplantation in children (dated by TCRdb to between 2015 and 2016). Notes on the research overall: Using TCR repertoire profiling, the study quantitatively followed how T-cell immune reconstitution unfolded in children after TCRalphabeta/CD19-depleted allogeneic hematopoietic cell transplantation. Study-wide conclusions, independent of this receptor: Apparently early alphabetaT-cell count recovery about two months after transplant reportedly relied on only several hundred rapidly expanded clones derived from non-depleted graft cells. Hyperexpanded clone frequencies declined over subsequent months; after one year, T-cell counts and TCRbeta diversity were mostly attributed to newly produced T cells. In some patients, the high TCRbeta diversity seen at day 60 was put down to recipient T cells and intrathymic progenitors that had survived conditioning.

The junction shows trimming of 0 bases on V and 0 bases on J, plus 11 bases between the germline ends. CDR1 and CDR2 (MNHNY, SVGAGI) derive from the germline V gene (reference sequence). From the cysteine through the phenylalanine, the CDR3 covers 16 amino acids. Solely the CDR3 DNA is kept, with 48 bases framed from the first base. This clonotype qualifies as medium-sized (0.01 to 0.1%). Its binding antigen is unknown. Within one base of it there is no much larger clone, and no base qualities were kept. The protocol used for the library was PCR. These reads were obtained on an Illumina HiSeq 2500. Molecular barcoding was employed in the preparation of TCR libraries, with unique molecular identifiers being used to normalize TCRbeta repertoire quantification. Using fastp at Q25 and MiXCR, TCRdb reprocessed the public reads and kept productive beta chains. Every CDR3 protein is listed once, alongside the most common genes and DNA of its rows. The sample table holds some 5,100 distinct CDR3 sequences, of which less than 9% were seen once. The ten largest make up more than 1.5% of the sample.

The time point label corresponds to: day 60 (about 2 months) after transplantation. This specimen's treatment or condition label, per the study, means: allogeneic hematopoietic cell transplantation with graft depleted of TCRalphabeta T cells and CD19 B cells. TCRalphabeta/CD19-depleted allogeneic hematopoietic cell grafts were given to the transplant recipients, all of whom were children. Sequenced here: PBMCs, mostly from graft donor cells, sampled 60 days after TCRalphabeta/CD19-depleted stem cell transplant. This chain joins TRBV6-6 to TRBJ1-2, with no confidently assigned D gene. This clonotype was obtained from a boy under two years old who had a stem cell transplant for SCID, so the T cells may come from the graft donor. The CDR3: CASSYSQWQPNYGYTF. The bases read TGTGCCAGCAGTTACTCCCAGTGGCAGCCTAACTATGGCTACACCTTC.